This T cell receptor beta chain came from a study of cytomegalovirus exposure and HLA in healthy donors. Study observations and caveats: A later analysis showed HLA-associated TCR beta chains outstripping equally common others in clonal expansion.

This CDR3 has 16 residues. Germline V gene lookup returns CDR1 SGHRS and CDR2 YFSETQ. V lost 2 bases, J lost 0 bases, and 7 bases stayed unmatched. In regard to this clone: No antigen is known for it.

With 60 Vbeta and 13 Jbeta primers, the PCR was carried out. Data came from immunoSEQ multiplex PCR; TCRdb stores just in-frame clones and leaves some out. The sample yields 200,000 to 250,000 clones, around 80% seen once. The chain uses TRBV5-1 and TRBJ2-7; the match to TRBD2 covers 8 bases. The TCR sequence derives from a woman aged 40 to 49 in good health and CMV-seronegative. Sample: PBMCs. CDR3 nucleotides: TGCGCCAGCAGCTTCTCAGCGGGGGTTCCCTCCTACGAGCAGTACTTC. Translated: CASSFSAGVPSYEQYF.